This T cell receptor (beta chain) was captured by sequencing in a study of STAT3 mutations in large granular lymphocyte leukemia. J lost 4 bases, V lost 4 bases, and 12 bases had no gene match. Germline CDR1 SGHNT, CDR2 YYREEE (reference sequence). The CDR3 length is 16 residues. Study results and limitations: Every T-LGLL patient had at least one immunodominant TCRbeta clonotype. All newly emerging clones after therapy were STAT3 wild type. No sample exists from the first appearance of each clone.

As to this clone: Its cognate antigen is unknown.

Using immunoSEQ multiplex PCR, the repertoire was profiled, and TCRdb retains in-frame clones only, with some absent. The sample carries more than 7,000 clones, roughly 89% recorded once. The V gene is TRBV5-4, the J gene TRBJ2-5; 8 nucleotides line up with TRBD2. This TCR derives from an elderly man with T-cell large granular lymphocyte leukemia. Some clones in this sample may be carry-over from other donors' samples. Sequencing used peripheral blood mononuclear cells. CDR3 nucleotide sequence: TGTGCCAGCAGCCCCACCGGGGGGGCAGGTGGAGAGACCCAGTACTTC. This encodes CASSPTGGAGGETQYF.